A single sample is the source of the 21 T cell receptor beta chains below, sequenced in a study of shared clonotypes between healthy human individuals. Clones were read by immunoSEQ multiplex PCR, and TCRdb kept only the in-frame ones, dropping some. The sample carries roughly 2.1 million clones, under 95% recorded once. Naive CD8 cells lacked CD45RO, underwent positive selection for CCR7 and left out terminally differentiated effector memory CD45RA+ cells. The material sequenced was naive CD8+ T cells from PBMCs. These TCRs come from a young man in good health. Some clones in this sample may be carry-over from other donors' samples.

The CDR3 loop reads CASSARHPGDVSEAFF. The DNA of the CDR3 is TGTGCCAGCAGCGCCCGCCACCCAGGCGATGTTAGTGAAGCTTTCTTT. The chain has TRBV9 and TRBJ1-1; no definite D call. The CDR3 loop spans 16 amino acids. With 3 bases removed from V and 7 bases from J, the gap between germline ends came to 22 bases. In germline, CDR1 is SGDLS, CDR2 YYNGEE.

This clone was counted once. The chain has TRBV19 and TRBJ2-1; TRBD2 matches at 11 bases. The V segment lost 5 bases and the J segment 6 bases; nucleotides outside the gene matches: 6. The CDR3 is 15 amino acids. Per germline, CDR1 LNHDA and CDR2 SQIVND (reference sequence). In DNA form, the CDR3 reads TGTGCCAGTAGTGTGACTAGCGGGGTCGGCAATGAGCAGTTCTTC. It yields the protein CASSVTSGVGNEQFF.

CDR3 DNA: TGTGCCAGCAGTTACTCGGGGGAGGGTTCCTACAATGAGCAGTTCTTC. Residues: CASSYSGEGSYNEQFF. V gene TRBV6-5 combines with J gene TRBJ2-1; the match to TRBD2 covers 7 bases. The CDR3 spans 16 residues. V lost 0 bases and J lost 1; bases outside the gene matches: 3. The germline V gene encodes CDR1 MNHEY and CDR2 SVGAGI.

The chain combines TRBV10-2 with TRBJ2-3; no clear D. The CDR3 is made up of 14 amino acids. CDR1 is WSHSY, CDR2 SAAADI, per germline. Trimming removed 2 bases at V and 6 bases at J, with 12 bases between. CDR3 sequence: CASSEIDHSDTQYF. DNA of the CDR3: TGCGCCAGCAGTGAGATAGACCATTCGGATACGCAGTATTTT.

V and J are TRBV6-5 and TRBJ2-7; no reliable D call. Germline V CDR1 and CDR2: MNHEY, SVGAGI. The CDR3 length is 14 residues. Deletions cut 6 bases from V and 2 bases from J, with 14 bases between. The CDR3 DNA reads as TGTGCCAGCAGCCAGTCCGACACGGCCTACGAGCAGTACTTC. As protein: CASSQSDTAYEQYF.

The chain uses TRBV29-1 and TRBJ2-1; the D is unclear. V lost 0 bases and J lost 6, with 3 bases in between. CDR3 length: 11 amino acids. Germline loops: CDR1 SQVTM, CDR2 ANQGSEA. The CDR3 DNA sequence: TGCAGCGTTGAAGATCTCAATGAGCAGTTCTTC. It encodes CSVEDLNEQFF.

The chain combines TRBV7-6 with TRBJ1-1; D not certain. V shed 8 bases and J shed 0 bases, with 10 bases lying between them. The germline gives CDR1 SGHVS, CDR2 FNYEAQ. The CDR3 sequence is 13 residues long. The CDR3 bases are TGTGCCAGCTCGTCCAGGATGAACACTGAAGCTTTCTTT. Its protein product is CASSSRMNTEAFF.

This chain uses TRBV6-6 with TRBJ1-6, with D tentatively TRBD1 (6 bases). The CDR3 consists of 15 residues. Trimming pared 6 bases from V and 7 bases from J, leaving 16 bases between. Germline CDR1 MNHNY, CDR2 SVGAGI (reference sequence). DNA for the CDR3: TGTGCCAGCAGGCACCGGGACAATGACAATTCACCCCTCCACTTT. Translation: CASRHRDNDNSPLHF.

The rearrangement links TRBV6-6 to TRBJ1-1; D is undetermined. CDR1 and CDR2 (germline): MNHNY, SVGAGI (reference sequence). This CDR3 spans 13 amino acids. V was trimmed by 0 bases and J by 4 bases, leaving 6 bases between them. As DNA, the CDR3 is TGTGCCAGCAGTTACTCGACGTCCACTGAAGCTTTCTTT. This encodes CASSYSTSTEAFF.

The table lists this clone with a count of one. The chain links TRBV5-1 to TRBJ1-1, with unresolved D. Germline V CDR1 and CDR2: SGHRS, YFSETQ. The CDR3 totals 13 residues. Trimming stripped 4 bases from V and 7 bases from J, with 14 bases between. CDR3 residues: CASSPAGNLEAFF. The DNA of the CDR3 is TGCGCCAGCAGCCCAGCGGGGAACCTTGAAGCTTTCTTT.

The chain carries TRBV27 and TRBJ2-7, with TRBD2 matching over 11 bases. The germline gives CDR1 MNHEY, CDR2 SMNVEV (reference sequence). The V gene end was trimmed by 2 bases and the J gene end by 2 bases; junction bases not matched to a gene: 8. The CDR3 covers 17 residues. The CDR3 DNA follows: TGTGCCAGCAGTTTAGTTGTAGCGGGAGGGCCGGCCTACGAGCAGTACTTC. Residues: CASSLVVAGGPAYEQYF.

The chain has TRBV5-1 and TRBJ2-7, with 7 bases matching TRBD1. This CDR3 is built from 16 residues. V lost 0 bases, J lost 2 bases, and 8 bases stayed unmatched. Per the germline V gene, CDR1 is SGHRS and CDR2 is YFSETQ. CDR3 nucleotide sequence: TGCGCCAGCAGCTTGGGGCTTCTGGGACAGACCTACGAGCAGTACTTC. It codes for CASSLGLLGQTYEQYF.

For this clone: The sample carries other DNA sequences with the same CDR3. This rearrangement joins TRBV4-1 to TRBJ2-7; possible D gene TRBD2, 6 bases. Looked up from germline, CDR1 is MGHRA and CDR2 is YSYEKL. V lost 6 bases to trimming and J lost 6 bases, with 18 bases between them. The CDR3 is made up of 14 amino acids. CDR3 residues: CASSRRGGLSEQYF. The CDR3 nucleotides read TGCGCCAGCAGTCGTCGGGGAGGATTAAGCGAGCAGTACTTC.

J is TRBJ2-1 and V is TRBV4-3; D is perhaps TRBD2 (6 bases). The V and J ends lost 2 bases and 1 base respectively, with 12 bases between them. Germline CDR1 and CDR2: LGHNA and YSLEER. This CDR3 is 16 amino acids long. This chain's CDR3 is CASSQRRVRSYNEQFF. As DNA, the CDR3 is TGCGCCAGCAGCCAAAGGAGGGTCCGATCCTACAATGAGCAGTTCTTC.

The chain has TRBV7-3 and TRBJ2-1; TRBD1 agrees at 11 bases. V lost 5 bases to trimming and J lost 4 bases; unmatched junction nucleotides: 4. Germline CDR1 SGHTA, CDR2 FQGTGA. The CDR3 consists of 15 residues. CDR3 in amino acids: CASSAGTGGYNEQFF. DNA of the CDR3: TGTGCCAGCAGCGCCGGGACAGGGGGTTACAATGAGCAGTTCTTC.

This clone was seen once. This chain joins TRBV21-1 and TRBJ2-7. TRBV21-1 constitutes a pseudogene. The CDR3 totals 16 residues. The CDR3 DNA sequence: TGTGCCAGCAGCAAAGCGCTCATCTGGGGTCCCCACGAGCAGTACTTC. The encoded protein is CASSKALIWGPHEQYF.

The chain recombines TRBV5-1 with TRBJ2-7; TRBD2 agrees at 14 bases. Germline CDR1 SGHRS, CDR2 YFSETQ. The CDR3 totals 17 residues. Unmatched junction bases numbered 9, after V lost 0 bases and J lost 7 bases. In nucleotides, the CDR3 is TGCGCCAGCAGCTTGGGACCGGGACTAGCGGGAGTGCGGGAGCAGTACTTC. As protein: CASSLGPGLAGVREQYF.

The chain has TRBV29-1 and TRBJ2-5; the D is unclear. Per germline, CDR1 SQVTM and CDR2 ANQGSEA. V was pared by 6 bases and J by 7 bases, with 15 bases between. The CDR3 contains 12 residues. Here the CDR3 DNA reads TGCAGCGTCCGTTGGGTGGACGGGACCCAGTACTTC. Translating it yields CSVRWVDGTQYF.

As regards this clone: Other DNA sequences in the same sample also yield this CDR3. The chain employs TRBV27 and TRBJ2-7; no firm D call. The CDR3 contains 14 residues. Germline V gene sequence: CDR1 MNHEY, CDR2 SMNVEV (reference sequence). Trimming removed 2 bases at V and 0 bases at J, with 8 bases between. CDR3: CASSLGVASYEQYF. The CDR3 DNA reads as TGTGCCAGCAGTTTAGGTGTAGCCTCCTACGAGCAGTACTTC.

The CDR3 DNA is TGTGCCAGCAGCTTGGATCCGAGTGGGGGCACCTACGAGCAGTACTTC. Amino acids: CASSLDPSGGTYEQYF. This chain joins TRBV5-5 and TRBJ2-7, with D possibly TRBD1 on 6 matching bases. Germline V lookup: CDR1 SGHKS, CDR2 YYEKEE (reference sequence). V gave up 0 bases and J gave up 2 bases, with 15 bases separating them. This CDR3 is built from 16 residues. Combining the CDR3 with reference TRBV5-5 and TRBJ2-7 gives the whole variable domain DAGVTQSPTHLIKTRGQQVTLRCSPISGHKSVSWYQQVLGQGPQFIFQYYEKEERGRGNFPDRFSARQFPNYSSELNVNALLLGDSALYLCASSLDPSGGTYEQYFGPGTRLTVT.

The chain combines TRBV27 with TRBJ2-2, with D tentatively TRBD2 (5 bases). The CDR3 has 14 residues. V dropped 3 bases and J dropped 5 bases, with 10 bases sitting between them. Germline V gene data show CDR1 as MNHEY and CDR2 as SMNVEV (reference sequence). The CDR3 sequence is CASSFTTRTGELFF. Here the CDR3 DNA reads TGTGCCAGCAGTTTTACAACTAGGACCGGGGAGCTGTTTTTT.